The rows below give T cell receptor beta chains drawn from one sample of a study of T-cell memory formation after mild COVID-19. TCRdb independently ran MiXCR on the 5' RACE reads; one entry per CDR3 protein. The sample shows 250,000 to 350,000 distinct CDR3 sequences, 15% to 20% of them seen only once. Sequenced sample: PBMCs or a T cell subset sorted from them (not recorded which). These TCRs come from a young man who had mild COVID-19 (a few samples of this study predate the infection). Cell type and time point are not known. Both conserved end residues are part of each CDR3. The D gene is left open where the match is weak. Size values are once, few and many counts, or a class for expanded clones, and some rows have none.

abundance	d_gene	v_gene	j_gene	CDR3aa	CDR3nt
few	.	TRBV4-3	TRBJ1-1	CASSQVIGTTEAFF	TGCGCCAGCAGCCAAGTGATCGGGACCACTGAAGCTTTCTTT
few	TRBD1	TRBV4-2	TRBJ1-6	CASSQGVYRGLSFGSPLHF	TGTGCCAGCAGCCAGGGGGTTTACAGGGGACTTTCCTTCGGTTCACCCCTCCACTTT
few	.	TRBV7-2	TRBJ2-3	CASSRGWGDPTDTQYF	TGTGCCAGCAGTCGGGGTTGGGGGGACCCCACAGATACGCAGTATTTT
many	TRBD2	TRBV5-6	TRBJ2-5	CASSLASGGFETQYF	TGTGCCAGCAGCTTGGCTAGCGGGGGGTTCGAGACCCAGTACTTC
once	.	TRBV20-1	TRBJ2-3	CSGAVIGTDTQYF	TGCAGTGGGGCAGTGATCGGCACAGATACGCAGTATTTT
few	.	TRBV5-1	TRBJ2-7	CASSLGQGTPYEQYF	TGCGCCAGCAGCTTGGGCCAGGGGACCCCCTACGAGCAGTACTTC
.	.	TRBV20-1	TRBJ1-1	CSAAPPTEANTEAFF	TGCAGTGCCGCCCCTCCGACGGAAGCGAACACTGAAGCTTTCTTT
.	.	TRBV7-6	TRBJ2-2	CASSLEFGELFF	TGTGCCAGCAGCTTAGAGTTCGGGGAGCTGTTTTTT
.	.	TRBV20-1	TRBJ2-1	CSARIGDEQFF	TGCAGTGCTAGGATCGGGGATGAGCAGTTCTTC
.	TRBD2	TRBV20-1	TRBJ2-1	CSATAGSSYNEQFF	TGCAGTGCTACAGCGGGGAGCTCCTACAATGAGCAGTTCTTC
few	.	TRBV3-1	TRBJ1-1	CASSQESSFAEAFF	TGTGCCAGCAGCCAAGAGTCCAGTTTCGCTGAAGCTTTCTTT
few	.	TRBV10-3	TRBJ1-6	CAIKKQGEGSPLHF	TGTGCCATCAAAAAACAGGGAGAGGGATCACCCCTCCACTTT
many	TRBD2	TRBV25-1	TRBJ2-5	CASSETSGVRETQYF	TGTGCCAGCAGTGAGACTAGCGGGGTTCGAGAGACCCAGTACTTC
few	.	TRBV20-1	TRBJ2-7	CSALGPWPFYEQYF	TGCAGTGCTTTGGGACCCTGGCCCTTCTACGAGCAGTACTTC
.	.	TRBV5-1	TRBJ2-1	CASSWDLGGSYNEQFF	TGCGCCAGCAGCTGGGATCTAGGGGGCTCCTACAATGAGCAGTTCTTC